This T cell receptor (beta chain) emerged from a study of long-term antiretroviral therapy in people with HIV (dated 2022 in TCRdb). Describing the broader study: The earliest samples were collected about a decade before the 2015 WHO recommendation for immediate ART, when ART was typically delayed until CD4 counts fell. Of the approximately 30 participants with HIV, 10 to 11 were female. No cross-contamination during QIAcube processing was seen in test extractions of a monoclonal T-cell line run alongside a few dozen polyclonal samples. A retrospective serial study tested whether ART initiation and durable HIV suppression were associated with changes in peripheral blood TRB repertoire composition and diversity. A total of some 200 cryopreserved PBMC samples came from 30 adults with confirmed HIV infection and were collected serially over a mean of roughly 6 years (range 1-12). Study-wide conclusions, independent of this receptor: Owing to limited PBMC availability, only the TCR beta chain was sequenced, without alpha chain pairing. Inferences about post-ART repertoire changes were limited because no data were available on ART adherence, viral resistance or therapy changes. HIV repertoires had narrower CDR3 length ranges than controls, and the network structure suggested an antigen-experienced repertoire that shifted only slightly toward naive after ART. At every time point, the repertoire was dominated by expanded TRB clones first identified before ART initiation, although this dominance fluctuated and, in many PLHIV, declined after ART. Because cell numbers in pre-ART samples were limited, unsorted PBMC were profiled instead of sorted CD4+ and CD8+ T cells. ART initiation was associated with a significant increase in TRB diversity, but diversity stayed significantly below transplant donor controls even after long-term ART. The samples span the years 2004 to 2017, and the ART regimens used at that time may not be as effective as current regimens.

Note on this clone: Its antigen is not yet known. No much larger clone is present one base from it, and per-base qualities are unavailable.

V is pared back by 0 bases and J by 2 bases, with 13 bases lying between the germline termini. As encoded in the germline V gene, CDR1 is SGHAT while CDR2 is FQNNGV. From its cysteine to its phenylalanine, the CDR3 spans 16 amino acids. The kept DNA is CDR3 alone, 48 bases in frame from the first base. Participants were included only if at least one PBMC sample before ART initiation and at least two post-ART samples were available. Every participant with HIV received treatment in the United States of America. Cryopreserved samples of about 0.95-11 million PBMC were thawed and washed before DNA extraction. At the time of the earliest PBMC sample, participants with HIV were aged between roughly 20 and 54 years. PBMC samples from each participant spanned 1-4 timepoints before ART initiation and 2-8 timepoints after ART initiation, with a median of 7 samples. For every participant, serial HIV viral load, CD4+ T-cell count, ART history and demographic data were obtained. A Qiagen kit on a QIAcube was used to extract genomic DNA from unsorted PBMC, with samples processed in batches of 12.

The immunoSEQ hsTCRB v3.0 assay was used at survey level resolution to sequence the TRB variable region. TRB sequencing targeted a depth of about 40,000-55,000 T-cell genomes per sample. Pooled TRB libraries were sequenced on an Illumina MiSeq with a v3 150-cycle kit. The paper's processing steps were these. Analysis of repertoires was carried out in R inside a reproducible Nextflow workflow spanning QC, data transformation and analysis. LymphoSeq2, an R package for exploring AIRR-Seq data, was used to implement the custom analyses. A few samples that yielded fewer than 5000 total TRB sequences were excluded, so that 150 to 200 HIV repertoires were analyzed. Among the 200 or so HIV repertoires that were kept, 59 were collected before ART initiation and under 150 were collected after ART initiation. Repertoires were downsampled to 5000 TRB nucleotide sequences, and summary statistics were averaged over 100 downsampling iterations. TRB sequences were retained for analysis only if CDR3 regions of at least seven amino acids were present. Diversity was assessed using a clonality score derived from Shannon entropy and using the Gini coefficient. In the repertoire networks, any two of the top 5000 CDR3 amino acid sequences were linked whenever the two sequences differed by an edit distance of one. GLIPH2 predicted antigen specificity groups and MHC restriction for TRB CDR3 amino acid sequences. CDR3 amino acid sequences were matched against VDJdb and McPAS-TCR to flag known CMV, EBV, HIV or tissue antigen associations. Pre-ART, post-ART and control groups were compared with Wilcoxon signed-rank tests and Holm-Bonferroni correction. Not all clones reach the TCRdb copy of this immuneACCESS table, which keeps in-frame sequences only. Checked studies attribute under half of the gap to unresolved V genes and leave the rest unexplained. Clonal size and the V and J genes are those of that table, whereas D and trimming came from the DNA. This sample comprises 20,000 to 25,000 clones, more than 70% of them detected only once. The leading ten clones occupy 4% to 5% of the sample.

Sequenced material: unsorted PBMCs, taken 1.3 years after starting antiretroviral therapy. The origin of this receptor is a man in his 60s with HIV. The rearranged segments are TRBV11-2 and TRBJ2-5; a weak D assignment points to TRBD2 (6 bases agree). The nucleotides read TGTGCCAGCAGCTTAGATCCCGGGGGAAGACAAGAGACCCAGTACTTC. Translated, it gives CASSLDPGGRQETQYF.